This TCR beta chain derives from a study of PD-1 blockade in classical Hodgkin lymphoma. Study results and limitations: TCR diversity rose significantly by C4D1 in CD4+ but not CD8+ cells. Prior to therapy, complete responders displayed diversity much like that of newly diagnosed patients. Relapsed/refractory patients reportedly had the lowest baseline TCR diversity, below newly diagnosed patients, who were below healthy donors.

With regard to this clone: Its matching antigen is unknown.

After autologous stem cell transplantation all patients relapsed, and prior brentuximab vedotin exposure differed between cohorts. The best responses consisted of complete response, partial response or progressive disease. This CDR3 comprises 13 residues. V was clipped by 4 bases and J by 4 bases, with 12 bases between them. CDR1 and CDR2 (germline): SGHRS, YFSETQ. The repertoire was sequenced with immunoSEQ multiplex PCR; TCRdb's copy has only in-frame clones and lacks some. The table lists around 65,000 clones, around 89% of them singletons. The receptor comes from a human donor with classical Hodgkin lymphoma. The rearrangement links TRBV5-1 to TRBJ2-7; D possibly corresponds to TRBD2 (6 bases). The specimen was peripheral blood mononuclear cells (PBMCs), collected at baseline. CDR3 loop: CASSVSGVYEQYF. DNA of the CDR3: TGCGCCAGCAGCGTTTCGGGGGTGTACGAGCAGTACTTC.